These 9 T cell receptor beta chains came from one sample sequenced in a study of blood T cell repertoires in COVID-19. Some clones are missing from TCRdb's copy, which holds only in-frame ones; the method was immunoSEQ multiplex PCR. The sample holds more than 300,000 clones; 65% to 90% are singletons and the top ten take about 4.1%. The sequencing input was PBMCs or T cells enriched from blood (not recorded which). The source is a man between 25 and 39 years old who had recovered from COVID-19.

This sequence joins TRBV30 and TRBJ2-2; 7 nucleotides match TRBD2. The germline V gene has CDR1 GTSNPN and CDR2 SVGIG (reference sequence). The CDR3 covers 17 residues. Trimming removed 3 bases from V and 2 bases from J; junction bases left unmatched: 12. CDR3 loop: CAWSLNPGLPNTGELFF. In nucleotides, the CDR3 is TGTGCCTGGAGCCTAAACCCGGGACTACCTAACACCGGGGAGCTGTTTTTT.

This chain links TRBV6-5 with TRBJ2-2; D might be TRBD2 (6 bases). The V and J ends lost 5 bases and 8 bases respectively, with 18 bases between them. CDR3 length equals 15 residues. Per germline, CDR1 MNHEY and CDR2 SVGAGI. Written as DNA, the CDR3 is TGTGCCAGCAGTATTACCGGGACTCCCTCAGGGGAGCTGTTTTTT. This codes for CASSITGTPSGELFF.

The chain is built from TRBV19 and TRBJ1-2, with D tentatively TRBD1 (6 bases). Trimming removed 9 bases at V and 3 bases at J, with 17 bases between. Germline V gene data show CDR1 as LNHDA and CDR2 as SQIVND (reference sequence). The CDR3 sequence is 14 residues long. CDR3 in amino acids: CASSQGHVDYGYTF. The CDR3 coding sequence is TGTGCCAGCAGTCAGGGACACGTTGACTATGGCTACACCTTC.

The gene calls are TRBV29-1 and TRBJ2-7; D is perhaps TRBD1 (5 bases). Trimming left V 1 base short and J 2 bases short, with 15 bases between. The CDR3 is made up of 15 amino acids. The germline gives CDR1 SQVTM, CDR2 ANQGSEA. This CDR3 is CSVEGPDSETYEQYF. The CDR3 bases are TGCAGCGTTGAAGGCCCCGACAGTGAAACCTACGAGCAGTACTTC.

V is TRBV19 and J is TRBJ1-5; TRBD1 aligns across 8 bases. V trimming: 6 bases; J trimming: 6 bases; junction bases outside the gene matches: 10. Germline V lookup: CDR1 LNHDA, CDR2 SQIVND (reference sequence). The CDR3 extends over 15 amino acids. The DNA for the CDR3 is TGTGCCAGTAGCCCTCCGGACAGGGACACTCAGCCCCAGCATTTT. Translating gives CASSPPDRDTQPQHF.

The chain has TRBV25-1 and TRBJ2-7; possible D gene TRBD2, 5 bases. The CDR3 contains 18 residues. Germline CDR1 and CDR2: MGHDK and SYGVNS. Deletions cut 0 bases from V and 5 bases from J, with 23 bases between. The CDR3 loop is CASSEYYGELGSPNEQYF. Written as DNA, the CDR3 is TGTGCCAGCAGTGAATATTACGGAGAGTTGGGGAGTCCTAACGAGCAGTACTTC.

This rearrangement joins TRBV28 to TRBJ2-7; 8 bases fit TRBD1. V trimming: 6 bases; J trimming: 1 base; junction bases outside the gene matches: 8. The CDR3 totals 15 residues. CDR1 MDHEN and CDR2 SYDVKM come from the germline V gene. The CDR3 is CASRPGTGSSYEQYF. The CDR3, as DNA: TGTGCCAGCAGGCCAGGGACAGGCTCTTCCTACGAGCAGTACTTC.

J is TRBJ2-5 and V is TRBV6-5; D may be TRBD1 (6 bases). Germline values: CDR1 MNHEY, CDR2 SVGAGI. The germline V and J ends were trimmed by 7 bases and 5 bases, with 17 bases remaining between them. This CDR3 contains 14 residues. The CDR3 here is CASTDPGHRETQYF. The CDR3 nucleotides are TGTGCCAGCACCGATCCGGGACACAGGGAGACCCAGTACTTC.

J is TRBJ1-5 and V is TRBV23-1, with TRBD1 identical over 9 bases. TRBV23-1 carries the ORF label, with uncertain function. J was trimmed by 3 bases and V by 2 bases; bases with no gene match: 8. The CDR3 totals 17 residues. Here the CDR3 DNA reads TGCGCCAGCAGTCAAATCCGTCGGGACAGGGACAATCAGCCCCAGCATTTT. This encodes CASSQIRRDRDNQPQHF.